This T cell receptor (beta chain) was observed in a study of Ad26.COV2.S vaccination and SARS-CoV-2 variants. Worth noting for this clone: Its antigen is not known.

Profiling relied on immunoSEQ multiplex PCR, and the TCRdb table lists in-frame clones only, not all of them. The table records about 320,000 clones, approximately 86% of them present only once. CDR3 length equals 15 residues. Trimming at V came to 3 bases and at J to 3 bases, leaving 6 bases not matched to a gene. Germline loops: CDR1 SGHNT, CDR2 YYREEE (reference sequence). Findings and caveats of the study: An underestimation of total T cell responses may have resulted from the TCR breadth and depth analyses. After vaccination, substantial breadth of spike-specific CD8+ and CD4+ responses was reported.

The treatment here: about 20 received Ad26.COV2.S at low or high dose, single or two shots; about 5 received placebo; per-sample allocation not given. Repertoires come from day 63 after the first vaccine or placebo injection. Sequenced material: peripheral blood, taken in a trial of Ad26.COV2.S vaccine versus placebo. The gene calls are TRBV5-4 and TRBJ2-3; 8 bases are shared with TRBD2. The sequence derives from a person between 18 and 60 years old who received the Ad26.COV2.S COVID-19 vaccine or a placebo. The CDR3 is CASSSKSGGTDTQYF. CDR3 coding DNA: TGTGCCAGCAGCTCGAAAAGCGGGGGTACAGATACGCAGTATTTT. Full variable domain (rest looked up from reference TRBV5-4 and TRBJ2-3): ETGVTQSPTHLIKTRGQQVTLRCSSQSGHNTVSWYQQALGQGPQFIFQYYREEENGRGNFPPRFSGLQFPNYSSELNVNALELDDSALYLCASSSKSGGTDTQYFGPGTRLTVL.